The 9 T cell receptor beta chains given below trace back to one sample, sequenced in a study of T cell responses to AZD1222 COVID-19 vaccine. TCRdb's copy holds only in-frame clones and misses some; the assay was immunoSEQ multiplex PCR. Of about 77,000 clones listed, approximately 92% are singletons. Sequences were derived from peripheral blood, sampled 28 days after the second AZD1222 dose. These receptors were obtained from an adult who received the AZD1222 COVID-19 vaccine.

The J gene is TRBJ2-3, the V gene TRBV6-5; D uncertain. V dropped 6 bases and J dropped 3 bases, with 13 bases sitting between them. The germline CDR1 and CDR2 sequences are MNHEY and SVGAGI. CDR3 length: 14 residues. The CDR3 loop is CASRGGSTTDTQYF. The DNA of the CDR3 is TGTGCCAGCAGGGGCGGCAGCACAACAGATACGCAGTATTTT.

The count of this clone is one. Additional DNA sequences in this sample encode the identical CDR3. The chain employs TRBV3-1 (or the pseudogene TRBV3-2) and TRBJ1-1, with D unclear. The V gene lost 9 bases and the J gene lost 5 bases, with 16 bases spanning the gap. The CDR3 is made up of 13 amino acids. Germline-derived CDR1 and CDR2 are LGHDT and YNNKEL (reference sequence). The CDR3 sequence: CASTQTRNTEAFF. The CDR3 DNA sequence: TGTGCCAGTACCCAAACGAGGAATACTGAAGCTTTCTTT.

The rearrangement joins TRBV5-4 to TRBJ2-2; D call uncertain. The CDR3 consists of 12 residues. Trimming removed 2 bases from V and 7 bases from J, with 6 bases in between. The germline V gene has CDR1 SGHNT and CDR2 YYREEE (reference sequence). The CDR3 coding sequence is TGTGCCAGCAGCTTAAAATACGGGGAGCTGTTTTTT. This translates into CASSLKYGELFF.

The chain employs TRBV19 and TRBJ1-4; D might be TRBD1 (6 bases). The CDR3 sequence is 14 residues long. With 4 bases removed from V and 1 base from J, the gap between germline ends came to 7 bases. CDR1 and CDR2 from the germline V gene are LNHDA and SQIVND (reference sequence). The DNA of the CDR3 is TGTGCCAGTAGTACGACAGGAACTAATGAAAAACTGTTTTTT. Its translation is CASSTTGTNEKLFF.

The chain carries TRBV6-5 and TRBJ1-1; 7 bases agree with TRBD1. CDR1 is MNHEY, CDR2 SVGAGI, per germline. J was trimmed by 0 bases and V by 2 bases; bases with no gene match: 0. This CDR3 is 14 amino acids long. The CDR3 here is CASSYTGVNTEAFF. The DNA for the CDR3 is TGTGCCAGCAGTTACACAGGGGTGAACACTGAAGCTTTCTTT.

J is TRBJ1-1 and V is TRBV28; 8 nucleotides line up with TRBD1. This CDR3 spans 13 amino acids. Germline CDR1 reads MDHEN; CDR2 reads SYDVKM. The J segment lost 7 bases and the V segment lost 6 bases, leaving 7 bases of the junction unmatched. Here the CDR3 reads CASRVGTGDEAFF. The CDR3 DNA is TGTGCCAGCAGGGTAGGGACAGGAGATGAAGCTTTCTTT.

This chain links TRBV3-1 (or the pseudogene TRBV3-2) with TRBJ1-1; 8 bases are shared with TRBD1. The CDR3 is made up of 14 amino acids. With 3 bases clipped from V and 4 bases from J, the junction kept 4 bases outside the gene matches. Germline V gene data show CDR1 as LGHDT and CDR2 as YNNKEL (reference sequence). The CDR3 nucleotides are TGTGCCAGCAGCCATGCAGACAGGGGCACTGAAGCTTTCTTT. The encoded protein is CASSHADRGTEAFF.

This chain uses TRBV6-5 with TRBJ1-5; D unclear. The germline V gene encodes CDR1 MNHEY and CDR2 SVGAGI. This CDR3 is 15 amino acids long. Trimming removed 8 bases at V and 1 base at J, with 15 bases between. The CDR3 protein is CASLDGRTSNQPQHF. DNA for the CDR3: TGTGCCAGCCTAGATGGACGGACGAGCAATCAGCCCCAGCATTTT.

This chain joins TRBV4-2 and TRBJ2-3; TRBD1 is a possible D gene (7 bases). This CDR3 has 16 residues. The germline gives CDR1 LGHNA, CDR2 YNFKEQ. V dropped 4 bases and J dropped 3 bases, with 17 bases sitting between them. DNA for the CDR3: TGTGCCAGCAGCCGACTAGGAGCAGGGGGGACAGATACGCAGTATTTT. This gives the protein CASSRLGAGGTDTQYF.